The TCR beta chain under discussion was sequenced for a study of identical twins. TCRdb re-called the 5' RACE reads through MiXCR, storing one row per CDR3 protein. The data hold 150,000 or so distinct CDR3 sequences, with under 4.5% observed a single time. This clonotype has ten or more counts. Its target is unknown. Overall study results and limits: The models systematically underestimated how much out-of-frame TCR alpha was shared in monozygotic twins.

The CDR3 is 19 amino acids. The germline V gene encodes CDR1 LGHDT and CDR2 YNNKEL (reference sequence). V trimming: 0 bases; J trimming: 1 base; junction bases outside the gene matches: 6. This clonotype was obtained from a young man in good health. V is TRBV3-1 and J is TRBJ2-3, with 14 bases matching TRBD2. The sequencing input was memory T cells sorted from blood. This CDR3 reads CASSQDGVGLAGGTDTQYF. CDR3 nucleotides: TGTGCCAGCAGCCAAGATGGTGTGGGACTAGCGGGAGGCACAGATACGCAGTATTTT.